Below, 10 T cell receptor beta chains from the same sample are listed, as sequenced in a study of blood T cell repertoires in COVID-19. Repertoires were generated with immunoSEQ multiplex PCR, while TCRdb's copy carries only in-frame clones and drops some. The sample shows about 150,000 clones, roughly 80% of them seen only once. Sequencing was done on a sample of PBMCs or T cells enriched from blood (not recorded which). These receptors were taken from a man aged 45-65 years who had recovered from COVID-19.

The J gene is TRBJ2-5, the V gene TRBV21-1; the table's TRBD2 call for D was not verified on the DNA. TRBV21-1 is a known pseudogene. CDR3 length: 14 amino acids. CDR3 DNA sequence: TGTGCCAGCAGCCCTTGGAGGGTTTGGGAGACCCAGTACTTC. Its protein product is CASSPWRVWETQYF.

This clone was observed once. The V and J genes are TRBV9 and TRBJ1-5, with D hard to call. Trimming took off 0 bases at V and 7 bases at J, with 11 bases between the two ends. The V gene's germline CDR1 is SGDLS and CDR2 YYNGEE. The CDR3 extends over 14 amino acids. DNA of the CDR3: TGTGCCAGCAGCGTAGGGAAAGGAGGGCAGCCCCAGCATTTT. Amino acids: CASSVGKGGQPQHF.

CDR3 sequence (DNA): TGTGCCAGCAGCTTAGAATCGGGGAGGACTGAAGCTTTCTTT. It translates to CASSLESGRTEAFF. The chain employs TRBV7-9 and TRBJ1-1; D remains ambiguous. Trimming shortened V by 1 base and J by 5 bases, and 11 bases separated the two germline ends. This CDR3 has 14 amino acids. CDR1 and CDR2 from the germline V gene are SEHNR and FQNEAQ (reference sequence).

The chain couples TRBV12-3 or TRBV12-4 to TRBJ2-3; D unresolved. The CDR3 runs to 12 residues. V lost 6 bases, J lost 4 bases, and 8 bases lay in between. This CDR3 is CASSQRSDTQYF. The DNA for the CDR3 is TGTGCCAGCAGCCAGAGGTCAGATACGCAGTATTTT.

V usage is TRBV3-1 (or the pseudogene TRBV3-2) and J usage is TRBJ2-7; 9 bases line up with TRBD1. The CDR3 sequence is 14 residues long. Germline trimming cut 5 bases from V and 7 bases from J; bases unmatched to any gene: 9. Per the germline V gene, CDR1 is LGHDT and CDR2 is YNNKEL (reference sequence). CDR3 nucleotides: TGTGCCAGCAGCGCTGGGACAGGGCGGAAGGAGCAGTACTTC. Translated, it gives CASSAGTGRKEQYF.

The genes are TRBV29-1 and TRBJ2-7, with 10 bases lining up with TRBD1. Losses at the gene ends were 7 bases for V and 0 bases for J; bases not matched to a gene: 6. CDR1 is SQVTM and CDR2 is ANQGSEA in the germline V gene. This CDR3 region has 14 residues. The CDR3 nucleotides are TGCAGCGCCCAGGACAGGGGGGCCTCCTACGAGCAGTACTTC. It translates to CSAQDRGASYEQYF.

In DNA, the CDR3 is TGTGCCAGCACCGCAACAGGACAGAAAAATTCACCCCTCCACTTT. It specifies CASTATGQKNSPLHF. V is TRBV2 and J is TRBJ1-6, with a tentative D call TRBD1 (6 bases). This CDR3 comprises 15 residues. V was trimmed by 7 bases and J by 7 bases, leaving 17 bases between them. Per the germline V gene, CDR1 is SNHLY and CDR2 is FYNNEI.

The genes are TRBV19 and TRBJ1-2; the D gene is possibly TRBD1 (6 bases). Germline assignment: CDR1 LNHDA and CDR2 SQIVND (reference sequence). The CDR3 runs to 15 residues. V lost 2 bases and J lost 4, with 14 bases in between. The CDR3 coding sequence is TGTGCCAGTAGTATAAGGGGACAAGCACCCTATGGCTACACCTTC. This gives the protein CASSIRGQAPYGYTF.

The chain uses TRBV7-9 and TRBJ2-3, with 7 bases that match TRBD1. The CDR3 contains 17 residues. CDR1 and CDR2 (germline): SEHNR, FQNEAQ (reference sequence). Trimming removed 3 bases from V and 0 bases from J; junction bases left unmatched: 9. CDR3 in amino acids: CASSFQTGQSSTDTQYF. DNA of the CDR3: TGTGCCAGCAGCTTTCAGACGGGACAGTCTAGCACAGATACGCAGTATTTT.

The J gene is TRBJ2-3, the V gene TRBV5-6; 10 bases are a match to TRBD2. This CDR3 is 17 amino acids long. Germline CDR1 reads SGHDT; CDR2 reads YYEEEE. Trimming removed 4 bases from V and 0 bases from J; junction bases left unmatched: 8. The CDR3 loop reads CASSPPGTSVSTDTQYF. In DNA, the CDR3 is TGTGCCAGCAGCCCCCCGGGGACTAGCGTTAGCACAGATACGCAGTATTTT.